These T cell receptor beta chains were read from a single sample in a study of Graves' ophthalmopathy and Graves' hyperthyroidism. TCRdb ran MiXCR on the multiplex PCR reads and lists one entry per CDR3 protein. This sample has 300,000 to 500,000 distinct CDR3 sequences, with over 15% found just once. Sequencing used peripheral blood. These receptors were obtained from a woman younger than 30 with stable Graves' hyperthyroidism. Each CDR3 is given with its conserved first and last residue. D genes are given only for firm matches. Part of the rows lack a size; the others show once, few, many or a class for expanded clones.

CDR3nt: TGCGCCAGCAGTCCCCTTTGGGGGGACAGGGGAACTGGGGCCAACGTCCTGACTTTC
CDR3aa: CASSPLWGDRGTGANVLTF
v_gene: TRBV5-1
j_gene: TRBJ2-6
abundance: -
len: 19
d_gene: TRBD1

CDR3nt: TGTGCCAGCAGTTACTCAGGGCTCTTT
CDR3aa: CASSYSGLF
v_gene: TRBV6-2/TRBV6-3
j_gene: TRBJ1-1
abundance: many
len: 9
d_gene: -

CDR3nt: TGTGCCAGCAGCTCACTACAAGCGCACGGCGGCTACACCTTC
CDR3aa: CASSSLQAHGGYTF
v_gene: TRBV11-2
j_gene: TRBJ1-2
abundance: few
len: 14
d_gene: -

CDR3nt: TGTGCCAGCTCACATAGGGGCGTAAACCTCTACGAGCAGTACTTC
CDR3aa: CASSHRGVNLYEQYF
v_gene: TRBV18
j_gene: TRBJ2-7
abundance: many
len: 15
d_gene: -

CDR3nt: TGTGCCAGCAGCCTCCCCTATGATACAGGGAACGAGCAGTACTTC
CDR3aa: CASSLPYDTGNEQYF
v_gene: TRBV11-3
j_gene: TRBJ2-7
abundance: few
len: 15
d_gene: -

CDR3nt: TGCAGCGCCTCTGAGACATCGAACACCGGGGAGCTGTTTTTT
CDR3aa: CSASETSNTGELFF
v_gene: TRBV29-1
j_gene: TRBJ2-2
abundance: many
len: 14
d_gene: -

CDR3nt: TGTGCCAGCACCCTGGGGACAGGATATAATTCACCCCTCCACTTT
CDR3aa: CASTLGTGYNSPLHF
v_gene: TRBV27
j_gene: TRBJ1-6
abundance: -
len: 15
d_gene: TRBD1

CDR3nt: TGCAGTGCTAGAGATGTTGGGGACCTCCAAGAGACCCAGTACTTC
CDR3aa: CSARDVGDLQETQYF
v_gene: TRBV20-1
j_gene: TRBJ2-5
abundance: few
len: 15
d_gene: -

CDR3nt: TGTGCCAGTAGTCTTCTAGGGACAGCTGACATCTCCTACGAGCAGTACTTC
CDR3aa: CASSLLGTADISYEQYF
v_gene: TRBV19
j_gene: TRBJ2-7
abundance: many
len: 17
d_gene: TRBD1

CDR3nt: TGTGCCAGCAGCTCCCACCGGGAAAATAGCAATCAGCCCCAGCATTTT
CDR3aa: CASSSHRENSNQPQHF
v_gene: TRBV5-5
j_gene: TRBJ1-5
abundance: -
len: 16
d_gene: -

CDR3nt: TGTGCCAGCAGTTCCGGTGCGGGGTCCGGGGAGCTGTTTTTT
CDR3aa: CASSSGAGSGELFF
v_gene: TRBV12-3/TRBV12-4
j_gene: TRBJ2-2
abundance: many
len: 14
d_gene: -

CDR3nt: TGTGCCAGCAGTTTAGAGCAGGGGATCAATGCTGAGCAGTACTTC
CDR3aa: CASSLEQGINAEQYF
v_gene: TRBV27
j_gene: TRBJ2-7
abundance: -
len: 15
d_gene: -

CDR3nt: TGTGCCAGCAGCCAAGGGACAGACTATGGCTACACCTTC
CDR3aa: CASSQGTDYGYTF
v_gene: TRBV16
j_gene: TRBJ1-2
abundance: many
len: 13
d_gene: TRBD1

CDR3nt: TGCAGTGCCACTGGGACCACCGAGAACATTCAGTACTTC
CDR3aa: CSATGTTENIQYF
v_gene: TRBV20-1
j_gene: TRBJ2-4
abundance: many
len: 13
d_gene: -

CDR3nt: TGTGCCAGCAAGGGGAGCTATGGCTACACCTTC
CDR3aa: CASKGSYGYTF
v_gene: TRBV2
j_gene: TRBJ1-2
abundance: many
len: 11
d_gene: -

CDR3nt: TGTGCCAGCAGCTTAGATCCCGGGCAGAGCCGGGAAGCTTTCTTT
CDR3aa: CASSLDPGQSREAFF
v_gene: TRBV11-2
j_gene: TRBJ1-1
abundance: many
len: 15
d_gene: -

CDR3nt: TGTGCCAGCATCACAGGGTCTGGAAACACCATATATTTT
CDR3aa: CASITGSGNTIYF
v_gene: TRBV12-3/TRBV12-4
j_gene: TRBJ1-3
abundance: many
len: 13
d_gene: -

CDR3nt: TGTGCCAGCAGTTTTGAAACCGGGAGTAACACCGGGGAGCTGTTTTTT
CDR3aa: CASSFETGSNTGELFF
v_gene: TRBV6-5
j_gene: TRBJ2-2
abundance: many
len: 16
d_gene: -

CDR3nt: TGTGCCAGCAGCGGGGACCGCACTGAAGCTTTCTTT
CDR3aa: CASSGDRTEAFF
v_gene: TRBV3-1
j_gene: TRBJ1-1
abundance: many
len: 12
d_gene: -

CDR3nt: TGCAGTGCTAGAAAGGCAGGGGAGAACACTGAAGCTTTCTTT
CDR3aa: CSARKAGENTEAFF
v_gene: TRBV20-1
j_gene: TRBJ1-1
abundance: many
len: 14
d_gene: -

CDR3nt: TGTGCCAGCAGCTTAGGGAGGGAAGGTCAGCCCCAGCATTTT
CDR3aa: CASSLGREGQPQHF
v_gene: TRBV13
j_gene: TRBJ1-5
abundance: -
len: 14
d_gene: -

CDR3nt: TGTGCCAGCAGCATAGGACAGGCTAAGGCCTATAATTCACCCCTCCACTTT
CDR3aa: CASSIGQAKAYNSPLHF
v_gene: TRBV12-3/TRBV12-4
j_gene: TRBJ1-6
abundance: many
len: 17
d_gene: TRBD1

CDR3nt: TGTGCCAGCAGCCAAGGGGACCAGGGGAGCTCACCCCTCCACTTT
CDR3aa: CASSQGDQGSSPLHF
v_gene: TRBV4-2
j_gene: TRBJ1-6
abundance: -
len: 15
d_gene: -

CDR3nt: TGTGCCAGCGGGAACCGGGACAGATGGTCTGAAGCTTTCTTT
CDR3aa: CASGNRDRWSEAFF
v_gene: TRBV6-5
j_gene: TRBJ1-1
abundance: many
len: 14
d_gene: TRBD1

CDR3nt: TGTGCCAGCAGCCCGTCAGGAGGGGTGACCGGGGAGCTGTTTTTT
CDR3aa: CASSPSGGVTGELFF
v_gene: TRBV12-3/TRBV12-4
j_gene: TRBJ2-2
abundance: many
len: 15
d_gene: -

CDR3nt: TGTGCCAGCAGCTTTGGTGCTAACTATGGCTACACCTTC
CDR3aa: CASSFGANYGYTF
v_gene: TRBV11-2
j_gene: TRBJ1-2
abundance: many
len: 13
d_gene: -

CDR3nt: TGTGCCAGCAGCTCGCTGGGGGGGGAGGCGCTAACCTACGAGCAGTACTTC
CDR3aa: CASSSLGGEALTYEQYF
v_gene: TRBV11-2
j_gene: TRBJ2-7
abundance: few
len: 17
d_gene: TRBD2

CDR3nt: TGTGCCAGCAGCGACCAGGGGAACACTGAAGCTTTCTTT
CDR3aa: CASSDQGNTEAFF
v_gene: TRBV6-2/TRBV6-3
j_gene: TRBJ1-1
abundance: many
len: 13
d_gene: -

CDR3nt: TGTGCCAGCTCACCACCCGACGGGCCCAACTACGAGCAGTACTTC
CDR3aa: CASSPPDGPNYEQYF
v_gene: TRBV18
j_gene: TRBJ2-7
abundance: many
len: 15
d_gene: -